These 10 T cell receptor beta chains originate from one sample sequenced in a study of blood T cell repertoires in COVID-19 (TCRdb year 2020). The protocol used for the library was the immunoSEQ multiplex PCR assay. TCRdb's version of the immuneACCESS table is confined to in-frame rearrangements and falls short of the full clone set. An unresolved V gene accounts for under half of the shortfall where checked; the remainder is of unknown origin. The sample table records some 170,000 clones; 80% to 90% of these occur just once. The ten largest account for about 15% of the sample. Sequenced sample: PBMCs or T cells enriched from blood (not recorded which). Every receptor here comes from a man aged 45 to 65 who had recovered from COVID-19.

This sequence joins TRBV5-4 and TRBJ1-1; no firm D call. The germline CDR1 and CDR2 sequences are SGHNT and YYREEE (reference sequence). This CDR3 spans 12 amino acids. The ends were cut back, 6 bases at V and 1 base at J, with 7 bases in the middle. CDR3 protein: CASIGENTEAFF. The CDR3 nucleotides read TGTGCCAGCATCGGGGAGAACACTGAAGCTTTCTTT.

CDR3 bases: TGTGCCAGTAGAACGAGGGATGGCTACACCTTC. Its translation is CASRTRDGYTF. The rearrangement joins TRBV19 to TRBJ1-2; D gene unclear. The ends were cut back, 6 bases at V and 6 bases at J, with 8 bases in the middle. Germline V gene lookup returns CDR1 LNHDA and CDR2 SQIVND (reference sequence). The CDR3 is 11 residues long.

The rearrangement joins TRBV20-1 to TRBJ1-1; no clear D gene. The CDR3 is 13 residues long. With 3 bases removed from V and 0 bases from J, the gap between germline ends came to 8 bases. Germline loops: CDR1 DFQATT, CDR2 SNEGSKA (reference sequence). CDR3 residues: CSASPSMNTEAFF. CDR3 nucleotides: TGCAGTGCTAGTCCCAGTATGAACACTGAAGCTTTCTTT.

The CDR3 reads CASSPGQLNYGYTF. In nucleotides, the CDR3 is TGTGCCAGCAGCCCCGGACAGCTTAACTATGGCTACACCTTC. V and J are TRBV11-2 and TRBJ1-2; possibly TRBD1 for D (6 bases). Germline V CDR1 and CDR2: SGHAT, FQNNGV. This CDR3 comprises 14 residues. The V gene lost 5 bases and the J gene lost 1 base, with 11 bases spanning the gap.

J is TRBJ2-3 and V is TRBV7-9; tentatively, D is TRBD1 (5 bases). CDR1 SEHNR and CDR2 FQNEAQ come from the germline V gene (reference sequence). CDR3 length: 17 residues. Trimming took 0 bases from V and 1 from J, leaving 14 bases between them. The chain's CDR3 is CASSLALGQGGTDTQYF. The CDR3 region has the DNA TGTGCCAGCAGCTTAGCCCTAGGGCAGGGCGGCACAGATACGCAGTATTTT.

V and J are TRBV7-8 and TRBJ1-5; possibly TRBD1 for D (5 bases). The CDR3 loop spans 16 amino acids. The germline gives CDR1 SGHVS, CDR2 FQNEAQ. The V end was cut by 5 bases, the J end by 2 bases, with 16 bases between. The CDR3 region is CASSPRDGIGNQPQHF. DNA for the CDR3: TGTGCCAGCAGCCCCAGGGATGGTATCGGCAATCAGCCCCAGCATTTT.

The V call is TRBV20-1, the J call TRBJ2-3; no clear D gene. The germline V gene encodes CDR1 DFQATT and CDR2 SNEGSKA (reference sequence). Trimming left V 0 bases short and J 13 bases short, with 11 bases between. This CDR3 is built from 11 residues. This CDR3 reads CSARDAGSEYF. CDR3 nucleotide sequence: TGCAGTGCTAGAGATGCAGGCTCCGAGTATTTT.

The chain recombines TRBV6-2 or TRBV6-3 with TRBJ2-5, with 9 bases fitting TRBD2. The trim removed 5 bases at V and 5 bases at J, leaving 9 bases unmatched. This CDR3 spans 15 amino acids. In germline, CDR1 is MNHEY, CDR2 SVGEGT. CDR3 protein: CASSTRGGALETQYF. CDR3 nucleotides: TGTGCCAGCAGTACCCGCGGGGGGGCCTTGGAGACCCAGTACTTC.

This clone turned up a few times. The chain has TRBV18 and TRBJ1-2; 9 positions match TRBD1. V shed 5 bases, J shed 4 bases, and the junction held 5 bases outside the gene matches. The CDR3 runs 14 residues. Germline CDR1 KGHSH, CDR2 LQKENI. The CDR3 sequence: CASSTGQGRYGYTF. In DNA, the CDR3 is TGTGCCAGCTCAACGGGACAGGGCCGCTATGGCTACACCTTC.

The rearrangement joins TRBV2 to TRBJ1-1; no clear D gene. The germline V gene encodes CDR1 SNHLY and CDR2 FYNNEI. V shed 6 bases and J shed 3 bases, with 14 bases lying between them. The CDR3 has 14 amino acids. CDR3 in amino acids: CASRQNGGYTEAFF. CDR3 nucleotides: TGTGCCAGCAGGCAAAACGGCGGGTACACTGAAGCTTTCTTT.